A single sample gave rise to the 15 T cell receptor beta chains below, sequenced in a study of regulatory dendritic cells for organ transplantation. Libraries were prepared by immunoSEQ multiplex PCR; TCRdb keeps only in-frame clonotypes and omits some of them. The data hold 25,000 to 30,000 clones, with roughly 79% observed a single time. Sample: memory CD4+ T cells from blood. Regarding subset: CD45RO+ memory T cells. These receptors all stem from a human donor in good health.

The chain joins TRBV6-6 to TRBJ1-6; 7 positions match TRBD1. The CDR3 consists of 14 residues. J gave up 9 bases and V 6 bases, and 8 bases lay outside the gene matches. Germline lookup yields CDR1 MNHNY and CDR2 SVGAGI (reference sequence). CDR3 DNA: TGTGCCAGCAGCCGTACAGGGGAGGGTTCACCCCTCCACTTT. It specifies CASSRTGEGSPLHF.

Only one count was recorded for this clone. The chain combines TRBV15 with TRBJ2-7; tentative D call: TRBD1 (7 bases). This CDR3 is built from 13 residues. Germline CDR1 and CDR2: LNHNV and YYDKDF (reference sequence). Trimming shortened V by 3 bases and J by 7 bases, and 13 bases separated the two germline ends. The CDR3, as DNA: TGTGCCACCAGCAGCAGACAGGGAGGAGAGCAGTACTTC. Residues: CATSSRQGGEQYF.

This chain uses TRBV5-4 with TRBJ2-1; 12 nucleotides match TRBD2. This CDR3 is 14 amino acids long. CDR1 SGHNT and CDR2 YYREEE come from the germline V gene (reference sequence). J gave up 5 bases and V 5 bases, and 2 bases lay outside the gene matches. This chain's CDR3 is CASRPSGRDNEQFF. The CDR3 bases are TGTGCCAGCAGGCCTAGCGGGAGGGACAATGAGCAGTTCTTC.

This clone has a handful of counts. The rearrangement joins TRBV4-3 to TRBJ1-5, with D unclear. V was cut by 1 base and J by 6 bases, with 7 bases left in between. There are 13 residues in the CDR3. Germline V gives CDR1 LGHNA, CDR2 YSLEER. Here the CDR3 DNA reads TGCGCCAGCAGCCAAGCCCGAGGTCAGCCCCAGCATTTT. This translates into CASSQARGQPQHF.

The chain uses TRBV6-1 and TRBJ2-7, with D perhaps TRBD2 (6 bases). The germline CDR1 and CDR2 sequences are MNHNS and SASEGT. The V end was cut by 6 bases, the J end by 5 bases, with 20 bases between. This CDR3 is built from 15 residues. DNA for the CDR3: TGTGCCAGCAGGAAGGGCCCAAGGGAGGCGGACGAGCAGTACTTC. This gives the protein CASRKGPREADEQYF.

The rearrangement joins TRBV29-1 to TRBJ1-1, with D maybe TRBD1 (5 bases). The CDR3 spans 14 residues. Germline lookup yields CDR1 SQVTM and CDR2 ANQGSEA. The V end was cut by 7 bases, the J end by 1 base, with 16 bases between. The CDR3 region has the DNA TGCAGCGCCGCCAGAGGGGCCACGAACACTGAAGCTTTCTTT. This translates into CSAARGATNTEAFF. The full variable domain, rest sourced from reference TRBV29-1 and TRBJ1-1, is SAVISQKPSRDICQRGTSLTIQCQVDSQVTMMFWYRQQPGQSLTLIATANQGSEATYESGFVIDKFPISRPNLTFSTLTVSNMSPEDSSIYLCSAARGATNTEAFFGQGTRLTVV.

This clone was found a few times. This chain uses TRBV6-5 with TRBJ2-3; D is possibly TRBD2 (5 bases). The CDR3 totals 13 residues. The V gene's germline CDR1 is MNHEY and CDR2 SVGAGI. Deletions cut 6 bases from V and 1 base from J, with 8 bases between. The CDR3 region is CASSPRGTDTQYF. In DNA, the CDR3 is TGTGCCAGCAGCCCGCGGGGCACAGATACGCAGTATTTT.

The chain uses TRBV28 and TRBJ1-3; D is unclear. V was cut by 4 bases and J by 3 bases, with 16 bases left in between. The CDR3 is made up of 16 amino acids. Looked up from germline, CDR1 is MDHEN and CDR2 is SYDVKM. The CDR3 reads CASSSHSTSDGNTIYF. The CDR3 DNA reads TGTGCCAGCAGTTCCCACTCAACAAGCGATGGAAACACCATATATTTT.

The CDR3 spells CASSFETYEQYF. The CDR3, as DNA: TGTGCCAGCAGCTTCGAGACCTACGAGCAGTACTTC. The V call is TRBV7-9, the J call TRBJ2-7; unclear D gene. Trimming cost V 3 bases and J 2 bases, with 5 bases left between them. Germline-derived CDR1 and CDR2 are SEHNR and FQNEAQ (reference sequence). This CDR3 contains 12 residues.

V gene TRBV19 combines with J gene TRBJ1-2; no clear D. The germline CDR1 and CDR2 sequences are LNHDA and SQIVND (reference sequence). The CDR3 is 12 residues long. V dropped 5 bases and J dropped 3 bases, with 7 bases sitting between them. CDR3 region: CASSSLDYGYTF. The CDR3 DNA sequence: TGTGCCAGTAGTTCCTTGGACTATGGCTACACCTTC.

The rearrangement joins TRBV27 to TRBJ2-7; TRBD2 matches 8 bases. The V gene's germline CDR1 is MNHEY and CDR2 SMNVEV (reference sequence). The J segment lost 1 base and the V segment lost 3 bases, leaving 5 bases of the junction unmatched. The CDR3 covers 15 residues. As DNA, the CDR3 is TGTGCCAGCAGTTTCTTGGCGGGAGGTTCCTACGAGCAGTACTTC. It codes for CASSFLAGGSYEQYF.

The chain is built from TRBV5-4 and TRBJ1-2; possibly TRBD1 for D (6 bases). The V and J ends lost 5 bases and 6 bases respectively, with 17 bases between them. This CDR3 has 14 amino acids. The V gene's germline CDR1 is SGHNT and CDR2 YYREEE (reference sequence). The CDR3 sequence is CASRPRGAGDGYTF. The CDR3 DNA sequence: TGTGCCAGCAGACCACGGGGGGCGGGTGATGGCTACACCTTC.

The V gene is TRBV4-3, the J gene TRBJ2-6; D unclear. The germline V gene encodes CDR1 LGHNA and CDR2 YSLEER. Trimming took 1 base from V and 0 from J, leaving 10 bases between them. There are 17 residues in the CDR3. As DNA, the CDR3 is TGCGCCAGCAGCCAAGTCGGAACGTCCTCTGGGGCCAACGTCCTGACTTTC. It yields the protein CASSQVGTSSGANVLTF.

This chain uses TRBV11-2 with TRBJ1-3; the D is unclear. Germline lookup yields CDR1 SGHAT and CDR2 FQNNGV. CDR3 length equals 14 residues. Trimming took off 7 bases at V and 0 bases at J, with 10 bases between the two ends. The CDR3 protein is CASTPASSGNTIYF. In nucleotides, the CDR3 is TGTGCCAGCACCCCAGCGAGCTCTGGAAACACCATATATTTT.

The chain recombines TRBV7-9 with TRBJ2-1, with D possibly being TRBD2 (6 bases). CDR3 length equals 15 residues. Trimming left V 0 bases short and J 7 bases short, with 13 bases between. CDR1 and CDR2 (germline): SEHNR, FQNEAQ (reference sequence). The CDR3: CASSLARGWQNEQFF. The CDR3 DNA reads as TGTGCCAGCAGCTTAGCGCGGGGTTGGCAAAATGAGCAGTTCTTC.